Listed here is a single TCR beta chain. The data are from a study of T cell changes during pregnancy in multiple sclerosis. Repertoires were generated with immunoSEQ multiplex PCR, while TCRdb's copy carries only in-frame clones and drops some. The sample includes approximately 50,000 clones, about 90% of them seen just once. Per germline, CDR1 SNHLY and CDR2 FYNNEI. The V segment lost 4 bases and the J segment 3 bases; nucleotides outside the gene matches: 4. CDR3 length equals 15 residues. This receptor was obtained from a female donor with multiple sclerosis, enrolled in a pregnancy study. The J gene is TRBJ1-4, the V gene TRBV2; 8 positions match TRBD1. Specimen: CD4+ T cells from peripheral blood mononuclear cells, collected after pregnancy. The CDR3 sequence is CASSAGGFSNEKLFF. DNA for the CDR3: TGTGCCAGCAGTGCAGGGGGCTTTTCTAATGAAAAACTGTTTTTT. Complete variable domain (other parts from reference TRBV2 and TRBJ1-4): EPEVTQTPSHQVTQMGQEVILRCVPISNHLYFYWYRQILGQKVEFLVSFYNNEISEKSEIFDDQFSVERPDGSNFTLKIRSTKLEDSAMYFCASSAGGFSNEKLFFGSGTQLSVL.